This T cell receptor beta chain appears in the sequencing data of a study of T cells after yellow fever vaccination (dated by TCRdb to the late 2010s). With regard to the full study: The SMART-Seq v4 Ultra Low Input RNA kit was used to prepare libraries from fractions with low cell numbers. To track T-cell clones before and after primary and booster YFV17D yellow fever vaccination, bulk TCR alpha and beta repertoires were sequenced longitudinally. Two healthy male donors, one aged 18 to 29 and one aged 30 to 40 years, made up the cohort. Blood was collected at multiple timepoints before and after primary and secondary immunization, and bulk PBMC replicates and cell subsets were isolated. General findings and caveats noted by the study authors: A small share of clonotypes occurred in both CD4 and CD8 compartments, likely arising from convergent recombination. The study included only two donors, which limits how far the findings can be generalized. FACS-sorted repertoires could contain abundant contaminating clonotypes from the bulk population, so computational filtering was required. Most clones expanded after primary vaccination (96% of CD4 and roughly 90% of CD8) were re-detected after the booster, suggesting that broad memory maintenance occurred. Compared with the primary T-cell response, the secondary T-cell response was faster but weaker, reaching its peak on day 5 rather than on day 15.

Explained via the paper, the treatment or condition label denotes: live attenuated yellow fever vaccine strain. At each blood-draw timepoint, two biological replicates of bulk PBMCs were obtained. PBMCs were isolated from peripheral blood using a standard Ficoll-Paque protocol. TriZol was used to extract RNA from bulk PBMCs, CD4 and CD8 fractions, and dextramer-positive and dextramer-negative fractions. Synthesis of TCR cDNA relied on 5'RACE template switching, a step that introduced a universal primer site along with unique molecular identifiers. Priming for cDNA synthesis came from both the TCR alpha and TCR beta constant segments. Two PCR steps were used to amplify libraries, with sample barcodes and sequencing adapters being added in the second step. Sequencing of the libraries was done on either Illumina HiSeq 2500 (2x100 bp) or NovaSeq (2x150 bp). The original pipeline was this. Reads were demultiplexed and collapsed into UMI consensus sequences with MIGEC, and V(D)J alignment was performed with MiXCR. Vaccine-responding clonotypes were identified with edgeR using replicate PBMC samples, with FDR below 0.01 and a log2 fold change above 5 up to day 15 being required. Each bulk clonotype received a CD4 or CD8 identity based on whether the sequenced CD4 or CD8 repertoire contained that clonotype at higher abundance. TCRdb ran its own pipeline on the public reads, namely fastp trimming at Q25 and MiXCR clone calling, and kept in-frame beta chains. One record per CDR3 amino acid sequence lists the most common genes and DNA. These V and J calls derive from TCRdb rather than the authors' analysis. Within this sample are roughly 300,000 distinct CDR3 sequences, with less than 9.5% of them counted one time only. The ten most abundant clones make up roughly 18% of the sample.

To note about this clonotype: This clone's antigen is unknown. No quality values exist for individual bases; no much larger clone is one base distant.

The germline V gene (reference sequence) yields DFQATT for CDR1 and SNEGSKA for CDR2. The V and J ends are trimmed by 5 bases and 0 bases, leaving 14 bases between them. There are 15 amino acids in the CDR3, from cysteine to phenylalanine inclusive. CDR3 DNA only is kept here, 45 bases in frame from base 1. The source material was PBMCs, sampled about 41 days after the first yellow fever vaccination. In this chain, TRBV20-1 is recombined with TRBJ1-5; a confident D gene designation cannot be given. This sequence originates from a man in his late teens or twenties who received the YFV17D yellow fever vaccine. The CDR3 protein sequence reads: CSAATGRYSNQPQHF. The nucleotides are TGCAGTGCTGCGACCGGACGGTATAGCAATCAGCCCCAGCATTTT.